The clone carrying this T cell receptor beta chain occurred a few times. Enrolled through a virtual design, the participants were between roughly 18 and 90 years of age and came from about two dozen US areas. Cohorts were based on clinical histories the participants reported. TCRdb keeps only in-frame clones here, not all; method: immunoSEQ multiplex PCR. The sample carries some 130,000 clones, roughly 83% recorded once. This sample is drawn from a study of blood T cell repertoires in COVID-19. Whole-study context: COVID-19 samples from acute and convalescent phases originated in the United States, Italy and Spain.

Germline V gene data show CDR1 as SGHRS and CDR2 as YFSETQ. J was trimmed by 5 bases and V by 4 bases; bases with no gene match: 4. The CDR3 sequence is 15 residues long. The source material was PBMCs or T cells enriched from blood (not recorded which). The J gene is TRBJ2-1, the V gene TRBV5-1, with 12 bases that match TRBD2. The clonotype was recovered from a middle-aged man with acute COVID-19. Here the CDR3 reads CASSPLAGGDNEQFF. DNA for the CDR3: TGCGCCAGCAGCCCTCTAGCGGGGGGGGACAATGAGCAGTTCTTC.